This T cell receptor (beta chain) is drawn from a study of immune cell composition in non-small cell lung cancer. Study-level points and caveats: Tumour-associated clones >0.5% occurred in under 35% of adenocarcinomas, about 80% of squamous.

In the case of this clone: What it recognizes is unknown.

Profiled with immunoSEQ multiplex PCR; TCRdb holds only in-frame clones, not every one. The sample records fewer than 1,200 clones, 79% being singletons. Germline loops: CDR1 GTSNPN, CDR2 SVGIG (reference sequence). This CDR3 has 16 residues. The V end lost 5 bases, the J end lost 0 bases, and 14 bases lay between the germline ends. The origin of this receptor is a human donor with non-small cell lung cancer. The sample comprised lung tumor tissue. This chain connects TRBV30 to TRBJ1-6; D possibly corresponds to TRBD1 (6 bases). Here the CDR3 DNA reads TGTGCCTGGGGGAAAGGGGGAAGCTCCTATAATTCACCCCTCCACTTT. Its protein product is CAWGKGGSSYNSPLHF.